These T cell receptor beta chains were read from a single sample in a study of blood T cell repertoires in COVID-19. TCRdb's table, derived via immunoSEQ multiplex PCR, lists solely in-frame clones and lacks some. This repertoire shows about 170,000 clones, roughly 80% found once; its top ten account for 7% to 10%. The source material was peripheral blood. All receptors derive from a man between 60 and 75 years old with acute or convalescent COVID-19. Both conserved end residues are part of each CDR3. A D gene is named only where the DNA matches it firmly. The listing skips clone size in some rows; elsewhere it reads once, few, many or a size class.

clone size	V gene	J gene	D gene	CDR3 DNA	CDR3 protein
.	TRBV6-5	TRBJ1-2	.	TGTGCCAGCAGTTTTCGGACAGTAAACTATGGCTACACCTTC	CASSFRTVNYGYTF
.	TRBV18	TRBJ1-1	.	TGTGCCAGCTCACCTATCTTACAGGATACTGAAGCTTTCTTT	CASSPILQDTEAFF
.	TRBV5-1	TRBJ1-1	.	TGCGCCAGCAGCCCGGGACTTTCCGGGGACACTGAAGCTTTCTTT	CASSPGLSGDTEAFF
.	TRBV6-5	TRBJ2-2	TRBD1	TGTGCCAGCAGTCTTCGGACAGGGGGAACCGGGGAGCTGTTTTTT	CASSLRTGGTGELFF
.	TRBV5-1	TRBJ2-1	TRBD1	TGCGCCAGCAGCTTACAGGGGGACCTGTGGAATGAGCAGTTCTTC	CASSLQGDLWNEQFF
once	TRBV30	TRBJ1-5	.	TGTGCCTGGAGTGTGAGGTATAGCAATCAGCCCCAGCATTTT	CAWSVRYSNQPQHF
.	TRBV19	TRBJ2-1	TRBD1	TGTGCCAGTAGTCCTGGACAGGCTTCGGATGAGCAGTTCTTC	CASSPGQASDEQFF
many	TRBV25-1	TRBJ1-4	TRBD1	TGTGCCAGCGTGGGACAGGGCCCGACTAATGAAAAACTGTTTTTT	CASVGQGPTNEKLFF
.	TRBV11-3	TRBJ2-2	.	TGTGCCAGCAGCCCCCCCTTGGGGGGGGCGTCCGGGGAGCTGTTTTTT	CASSPPLGGASGELFF
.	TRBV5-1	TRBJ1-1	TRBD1	TGCGCCAGCAGCGACAAACAGGGGGGGTACACTGAAGCTTTCTTT	CASSDKQGGYTEAFF
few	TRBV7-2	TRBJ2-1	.	TGTGCCAGCAGCTTATACAGGGTTGTTGAGCAGTTCTTC	CASSLYRVVEQFF
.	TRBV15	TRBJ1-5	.	TGTGCCACCAGCAGAGAGTCCGGCAATCAGCCCCAGCATTTT	CATSRESGNQPQHF
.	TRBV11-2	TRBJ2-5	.	TGTGCCAGCAGCGGTATAACTAGCATGGAGACCCAGTACTTC	CASSGITSMETQYF
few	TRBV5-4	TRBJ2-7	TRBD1	TGTGCCAGCAGCTTTGGGGACAGACTATCCGAGCAGTACTTC	CASSFGDRLSEQYF
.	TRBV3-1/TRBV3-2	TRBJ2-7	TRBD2	TGTGCCAGCAGCCAGTACGGGGGGGGCCACTCCTACGAGCAGTACTTC	CASSQYGGGHSYEQYF
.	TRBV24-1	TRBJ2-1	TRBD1	TGTGCCACCAGTGACCAAGACAGGGACTACAATGAGCAGTTCTTC	CATSDQDRDYNEQFF
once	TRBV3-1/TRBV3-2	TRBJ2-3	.	TGTGCCAGCAGCCTCCGGGCCTCGGGGGATACGCAGTATTTT	CASSLRASGDTQYF
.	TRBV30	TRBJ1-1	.	TGTGCCTGGAGTCGGTGGGAGGGTTGGGTTGAAGCTTTCTTT	CAWSRWEGWVEAFF
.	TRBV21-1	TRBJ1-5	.	TGTGCCAGCAGCAAGGGACAGGGCCGAGACTGGCCCCAGCATTTT	CASSKGQGRDWPQHF
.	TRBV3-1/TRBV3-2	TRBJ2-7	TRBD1	TGTGCCAGCAGCCTTGGCCGCCGGACAGGGGGCGTCGAGCAGTACTTC	CASSLGRRTGGVEQYF
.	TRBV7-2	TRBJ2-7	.	TGTGCCAGCAGCTTTTACAGCTCCTACGAGCAGTACTTC	CASSFYSSYEQYF
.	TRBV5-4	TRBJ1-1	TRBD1	TGTGCCAGCAGCCATGATACAGGGGGCAGCGAAGCTTTCTTT	CASSHDTGGSEAFF
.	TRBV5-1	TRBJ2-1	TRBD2	TGCGCCAGCAGCTTGGGCCGGGAGGGTGAGCAGTTCTTC	CASSLGREGEQFF
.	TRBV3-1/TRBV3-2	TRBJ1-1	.	TGTGCCAGCAGCCAAGATGGCCAGGGGCGGGGGGCTGAAGCTTTCTTT	CASSQDGQGRGAEAFF
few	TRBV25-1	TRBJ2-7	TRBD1	TGTGCCAGCAGTGGACGGACAGGAGCCTACGAGCAGTACTTC	CASSGRTGAYEQYF
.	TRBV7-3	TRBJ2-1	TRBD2	TGTGCCAGCAGCCAGGGACTAGCGGGGGGGTCCTACAATGAGCAGTTCTTC	CASSQGLAGGSYNEQFF
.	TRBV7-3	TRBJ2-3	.	TGTGCCAGCAGCTTAATAGGGGTTACAGATACGCAGTATTTT	CASSLIGVTDTQYF
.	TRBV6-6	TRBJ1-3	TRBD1	TGTGCCAGCAGTCGGACAGGGAGCTCTGGAAACACCATATATTTT	CASSRTGSSGNTIYF
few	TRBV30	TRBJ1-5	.	TGTGCCTGGAGTGGCGTCGACAGAGCAAATCAGCCCCAGCATTTT	CAWSGVDRANQPQHF
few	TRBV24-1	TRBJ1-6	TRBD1	TGTGCCACCAGTGATTCGAAACAGGGGTTTAATTCACCCCTCCACTTT	CATSDSKQGFNSPLHF
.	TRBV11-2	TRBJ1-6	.	TGTGCCAGCAGAGCTGAGGGAAATCCACCCCTCCACTTT	CASRAEGNPPLHF
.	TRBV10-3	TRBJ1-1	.	TGTGCCACGGAGGGCCAGAACACTGAAGCTTTCTTT	CATEGQNTEAFF
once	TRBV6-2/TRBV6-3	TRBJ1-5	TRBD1	TGTGCCAGCAGTTACACTTTTTTGGACAGGGGAAGCAATCAGCCCCAGCATTTT	CASSYTFLDRGSNQPQHF
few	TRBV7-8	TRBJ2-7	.	TGTGCCAGCAGCTCTGCGGGGGCCCCTTCCTACGAGCAGTACTTC	CASSSAGAPSYEQYF
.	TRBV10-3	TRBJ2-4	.	TGTGCCATCAGTGAGCGGGACACCGCTTACACCATAGCCAAAAACATTCAGTACTTC	CAISERDTAYTIAKNIQYF
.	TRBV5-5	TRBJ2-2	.	TGTGCCAGCAGCTTGGGTCCTGGACAGCCGAACACCGGGGAGCTGTTTTTT	CASSLGPGQPNTGELFF
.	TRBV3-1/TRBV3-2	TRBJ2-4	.	TGTGCCAGCAGGGGACAACTCAAAAACATTCAGTACTTC	CASRGQLKNIQYF
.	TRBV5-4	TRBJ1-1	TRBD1	TGTGCCAGCAGCGGGGACAGGGCTGAAGCTTTCTTT	CASSGDRAEAFF
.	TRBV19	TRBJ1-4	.	TGTGCCAGTAAGGGGGTTGGGGCTACTAATGAAAAACTGTTTTTT	CASKGVGATNEKLFF
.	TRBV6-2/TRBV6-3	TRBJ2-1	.	TGTGCCAGCAGTCACGGTGAGGGCAATGAGCAGTTCTTC	CASSHGEGNEQFF
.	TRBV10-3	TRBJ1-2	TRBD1	TGTGCCATCAATATGGACAGGAATCTATATGGCTACACCTTC	CAINMDRNLYGYTF
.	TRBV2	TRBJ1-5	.	TGTGCCAGCAGTGATGCAGGGAATCAGCCCCAGCATTTT	CASSDAGNQPQHF
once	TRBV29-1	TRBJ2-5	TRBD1	TGCAGCGTTGAGTCGGACAGGGGGCGCCAAGAGACCCAGTACTTC	CSVESDRGRQETQYF
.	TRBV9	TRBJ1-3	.	TGTGCCAGCAGCGGTCCCCCCGGCACCATATATTTT	CASSGPPGTIYF
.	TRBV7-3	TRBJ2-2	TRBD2	TGTGCCAGCAGCTTCCTAGCGGGGGGGACCTCCGGGGAGCTGTTTTTT	CASSFLAGGTSGELFF
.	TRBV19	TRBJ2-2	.	TGTGCCAGTAGGGAGGGCTGGACCGGGGAGCTGTTTTTT	CASREGWTGELFF
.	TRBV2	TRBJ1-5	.	TGTGCCAGCAGGGAGATAGGCAATCAGCCCCAGCATTTT	CASREIGNQPQHF
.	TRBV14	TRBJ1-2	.	TGTGCCAGCAGCCACAGTATTAACTATGGCTACACCTTC	CASSHSINYGYTF
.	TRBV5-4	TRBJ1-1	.	TGTGCCAGCAGCTTGGAAGGGGCAGGCACTGAAGCTTTCTTT	CASSLEGAGTEAFF
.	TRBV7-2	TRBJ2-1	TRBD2	TGTGCCAGCAGCTTAGGTCGGCTAGCGGCGGGGGGTGAGCAGTTCTTC	CASSLGRLAAGGEQFF
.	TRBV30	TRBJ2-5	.	TGTGCCTGGAGTGTAACGGGAAAAGAGACCCAGTACTTC	CAWSVTGKETQYF
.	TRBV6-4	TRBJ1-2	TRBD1	TGTGCCAGCATCCTAGACAGGGAAACCGACTATGGCTACACCTTC	CASILDRETDYGYTF
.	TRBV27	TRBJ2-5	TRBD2	TGTGCCAGCAGTCCCCGAATAGCGGGGGGTTTAGAGACCCAGTACTTC	CASSPRIAGGLETQYF
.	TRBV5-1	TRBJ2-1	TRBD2	TGCGCCAGCAGCCTCATGACGGGGGGGTACAATGAGCAGTTCTTC	CASSLMTGGYNEQFF
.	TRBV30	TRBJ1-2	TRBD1	TGTGCCCAACAGCCAGGTGCAGGGGGATACACCTTC	CAQQPGAGGYTF